The next 20 T cell receptor beta chains were all read from a single sample in a study of shared clonotypes between healthy human individuals. Data came from immunoSEQ multiplex PCR; TCRdb stores just in-frame clones and leaves some out. Counted here are around 2.5 million clones, 80% to 95% occurring once; the ten biggest clones make up around 0.4%. Sequenced material: naive CD4+ T cells from PBMCs. Noted subset: CD45RA+ positively selected. These receptors originate from a man aged 18 to 30 in good health. Some clones in this sample may be carry-over from other donors' samples.

The chain employs TRBV7-6 and TRBJ2-7; weak D call: TRBD2 (5 bases). The CDR3 consists of 13 residues. CDR1 is SGHVS, CDR2 FNYEAQ, per germline. Deletions cut 5 bases from V and 3 bases from J, with 11 bases between. The chain's CDR3 is CASSRSGIYEQYF. CDR3 sequence (DNA): TGTGCCAGCAGCCGCAGCGGCATCTACGAGCAGTACTTC.

The V gene is TRBV28, the J gene TRBJ2-3; 12 bases are a match to TRBD1. From germline, CDR1 is MDHEN and CDR2 SYDVKM. V lost 4 bases to trimming and J lost 7 bases; unmatched junction nucleotides: 24. CDR3 length equals 21 residues. The CDR3 DNA sequence: TGTGCCAGCAGTTCCCTCGGGACAGGGGGCATAGCGGGAGTGAGTAGGAATACGCAGTATTTT. Protein: CASSSLGTGGIAGVSRNTQYF. Looking up the rest from reference TRBV28 and TRBJ2-3 gives the full variable domain: DVKVTQSSRYLVKRTGEKVFLECVQDMDHENMFWYRQDPGLGLRLIYFSYDVKMKEKGDIPEGYSVSREKKERFSLILESASTNQTSMYLCASSSLGTGGIAGVSRNTQYFGPGTRLTVL.

For this clone: A read error may produce the germline difference seen at one junction end. V usage is TRBV20-1 and J usage is TRBJ2-7; 10 bases align to TRBD1. The CDR3 loop spans 9 amino acids. Germline values: CDR1 DFQATT, CDR2 SNEGSKA (reference sequence). The CDR3 DNA reads TGCAGTGCTGGGACAGGGGAATTCTTC. Amino acids: CSAGTGEFF.

The chain couples TRBV4-2 to TRBJ1-1; D perhaps matches TRBD1 (5 bases). The CDR3 runs to 16 residues. V lost 3 bases and J lost 1, with 15 bases in between. Germline CDR1 reads LGHNA; CDR2 reads YNFKEQ. Written as DNA, the CDR3 is TGTGCCAGCAGCCAGAGTACAGGCGTACGGAACACTGAAGCTTTCTTT. It yields the protein CASSQSTGVRNTEAFF.

The V and J genes are TRBV6-5 and TRBJ2-7; 7 bases are a match to TRBD1. J lost 4 bases, V lost 2 bases, and 8 bases had no gene match. This CDR3 region has 15 residues. Germline-derived CDR1 and CDR2 are MNHEY and SVGAGI. The CDR3 loop reads CASSYRGQGVYEQYF. The DNA for the CDR3 is TGTGCCAGCAGTTACAGGGGGCAGGGAGTTTACGAGCAGTACTTC.

This clone was observed a single time. V and J are TRBV6-1 and TRBJ2-3; D ambiguous. The V and J ends lost 2 bases and 2 bases respectively, with 14 bases between them. Germline V gene data show CDR1 as MNHNS and CDR2 as SASEGT. The CDR3 runs 16 residues. The CDR3 spells CASSEFALRVTDTQYF. The CDR3 DNA sequence: TGTGCCAGCAGTGAATTTGCGTTAAGGGTCACAGATACGCAGTATTTT.

This chain connects TRBV9 to TRBJ2-7; 7 positions match TRBD1. Germline V gives CDR1 SGDLS, CDR2 YYNGEE. The CDR3 runs 15 residues. Trimming at V came to 2 bases and at J to 4 bases, leaving 9 bases not matched to a gene. The chain's CDR3 is CASSVGQTLEYEQYF. The CDR3 DNA reads as TGTGCCAGCAGCGTGGGACAGACCCTGGAATACGAGCAGTACTTC.

V and J are TRBV7-9 and TRBJ2-7, with D maybe TRBD2 (6 bases). The V gene lost 5 bases and the J gene lost 6 bases, with 17 bases spanning the gap. Germline CDR1 and CDR2: SEHNR and FQNEAQ (reference sequence). The CDR3 loop spans 14 amino acids. The CDR3 here is CASSPRTSSGEQYF. CDR3 DNA sequence: TGTGCCAGCAGCCCGCGAACTAGCTCCGGCGAGCAGTACTTC.

V gene TRBV18 combines with J gene TRBJ1-1; TRBD1 matches 7 bases. The CDR3 runs to 17 residues. V trimming: 0 bases; J trimming: 6 bases; junction bases outside the gene matches: 13. Germline lookup yields CDR1 KGHSH and CDR2 LQKENI. Here the CDR3 reads CASSPPYPTGPSAEAFF. The CDR3 DNA reads as TGTGCCAGCTCACCACCATATCCGACAGGGCCGTCGGCTGAAGCTTTCTTT.

This clone occurred once. The rearrangement joins TRBV6-6 to TRBJ2-7; 11 nucleotides align to TRBD2. CDR1 is MNHNY, CDR2 SVGAGI, per germline (reference sequence). The ends lost 6 bases at V and 0 bases at J; junction bases unmatched: 4. This CDR3 comprises 15 residues. The DNA for the CDR3 is TGTGCCAGCAGCACAACTAGCGGGAGCTCCTACGAGCAGTACTTC. Protein sequence: CASSTTSGSSYEQYF.

The V call is TRBV6-1, the J call TRBJ2-7; TRBD1 matches 7 bases. The CDR3 runs 12 residues. V shed 6 bases, J shed 1 base, and the junction held 0 bases outside the gene matches. Germline CDR1 MNHNS, CDR2 SASEGT. The CDR3 sequence: CASRTGSYEQYF. CDR3 sequence (DNA): TGTGCCAGCAGGACAGGGTCCTACGAGCAGTACTTC.

The chain has TRBV6-8 and TRBJ2-2; TRBD1 aligns across 11 bases. Germline CDR1 is MNHGY and CDR2 is SAAAGT. The CDR3 has 16 amino acids. V trimming: 3 bases; J trimming: 6 bases; junction bases outside the gene matches: 6. The CDR3 spells CASSYGGQGEAGELFF. Written as DNA, the CDR3 is TGTGCCAGCAGTTATGGGGGACAGGGGGAAGCCGGGGAGCTGTTTTTT.

This sequence joins TRBV7-6 and TRBJ2-5, with a tentative D call TRBD2 (6 bases). CDR1 and CDR2 (germline): SGHVS, FNYEAQ. The CDR3 covers 15 residues. The ends were cut back, 6 bases at V and 5 bases at J, with 19 bases in the middle. The CDR3 protein is CASRPLAAIRETQYF. The DNA of the CDR3 is TGTGCCAGCAGGCCGTTAGCGGCAATCCGGGAGACCCAGTACTTC.

On this clone itself: Other DNA sequences in the same sample also yield this CDR3. This chain links TRBV6-5 with TRBJ1-5; D call uncertain. Per germline, CDR1 MNHEY and CDR2 SVGAGI. This CDR3 is built from 15 residues. The ends were cut back, 0 bases at V and 0 bases at J, with 6 bases in the middle. The CDR3 protein is CASSYSRASNQPQHF. The CDR3 DNA reads TGTGCCAGCAGTTACTCGCGGGCTAGCAATCAGCCCCAGCATTTT.

J is TRBJ1-2 and V is TRBV30; no reliable D call. This CDR3 is built from 14 residues. CDR1 and CDR2 (germline): GTSNPN, SVGIG (reference sequence). V was pared by 5 bases and J by 2 bases, with 15 bases between. CDR3 coding DNA: TGTGCCTGGGTGACTTTGTCCCGCAACTATGGCTACACCTTC. It yields the protein CAWVTLSRNYGYTF.

The rearrangement uses TRBV14 and TRBJ2-2; 8 bases match TRBD2. J gave up 0 bases and V 4 bases, and 4 bases lay outside the gene matches. The CDR3 contains 16 residues. The germline V gene has CDR1 SGHDN and CDR2 FVKESK. The CDR3 DNA is TGTGCCAGCAGCCCCTTAGCGGGAACGAACACCGGGGAGCTGTTTTTT. Translated, it gives CASSPLAGTNTGELFF.

The rearrangement joins TRBV28 to TRBJ2-4; TRBD2 might be the D (6 bases). The germline V gene encodes CDR1 MDHEN and CDR2 SYDVKM. Deletions cut 6 bases from V and 3 bases from J, with 18 bases between. CDR3 length: 16 amino acids. In DNA, the CDR3 is TGTGCCAGCAGCAGGATAGGAGGGTTTCACAAAAACATTCAGTACTTC. It yields the protein CASSRIGGFHKNIQYF. The full variable domain, with the rest looked up from reference TRBV28 and TRBJ2-4, is DVKVTQSSRYLVKRTGEKVFLECVQDMDHENMFWYRQDPGLGLRLIYFSYDVKMKEKGDIPEGYSVSREKKERFSLILESASTNQTSMYLCASSRIGGFHKNIQYFGAGTRLSVL.

The chain has TRBV5-1 and TRBJ2-1; 8 bases fit TRBD2. The J segment lost 6 bases and the V segment lost 1 base, leaving 12 bases of the junction unmatched. Looked up from germline, CDR1 is SGHRS and CDR2 is YFSETQ. This CDR3 contains 17 residues. The CDR3 region is CASSLRLLAASLNEQFF. CDR3 DNA sequence: TGCGCCAGCAGCTTGCGACTACTAGCGGCATCACTCAATGAGCAGTTCTTC.

V and J are TRBV5-1 and TRBJ2-3; perhaps TRBD2 as D (6 bases). From germline, CDR1 is SGHRS and CDR2 YFSETQ. The CDR3 spans 17 residues. With 0 bases removed from V and 7 bases from J, the gap between germline ends came to 21 bases. The CDR3 DNA reads as TGCGCCAGCAGCTTGGCCGTAGCTAGCGCCTTCCTCAATACGCAGTATTTT. As protein: CASSLAVASAFLNTQYF.

This sequence joins TRBV4-3 and TRBJ2-7; 7 bases map to TRBD1. V shed 0 bases, J shed 0 bases, and the junction held 8 bases outside the gene matches. The CDR3 contains 17 residues. CDR1 and CDR2 from the germline V gene are LGHNA and YSLEER. The CDR3 DNA reads TGCGCCAGCAGCCAAGATGTGCAGGGACAGAGCTCCTACGAGCAGTACTTC. Translation: CASSQDVQGQSSYEQYF.